A selection of T cell receptor beta chains follows, all from one sample in a study of blood T cells in healthy people across ages. TCRdb called the 5' RACE reads again in MiXCR, with one record for every CDR3 protein. The top ten clones hold less than 8% of a sample with 1.5 million or so distinct CDR3 sequences, roughly 40% of them seen once. Material: blood. These receptors originate from a woman between 18 and 29 years old in good health. Both conserved end residues are part of each CDR3. A D gene is named only where the DNA matches it firmly. Size tells how often a clone was seen (once, few, many) or the class of an expanded clone, and some rows leave it out.

size	D	V	J	DNA	CDR3
few	NA	TRBV20-1	TRBJ1-1	TGCAGTGCTAAAGCCGGAGGAACTGAAGCTTTCTTT	CSAKAGGTEAFF
NA	TRBD2	TRBV28	TRBJ2-3	TGTGCCAGCAGCAGTAGCGGGGAGTTTACGCAGTATTTT	CASSSSGEFTQYF
few	TRBD2	TRBV7-8	TRBJ2-7	TGTGCCAGCAGCGGGTCCGGGACTAGTTCCTACGAGCAGTACTTC	CASSGSGTSSYEQYF
few	NA	TRBV2	TRBJ2-7	TGTGCCAGCACCCTGGAGGGAACCAACTACGAGCAGTACTTC	CASTLEGTNYEQYF
NA	TRBD2	TRBV10-3	TRBJ2-3	TGTGCCATCAGTGGGACTAGCGGGGACACAGATACGCAGTATTTT	CAISGTSGDTDTQYF
NA	TRBD1	TRBV6-1	TRBJ1-2	TGTGCCAGCAGTGAAGCAGTGGTGAAGGGGGCGGATGGCTACACCTTC	CASSEAVVKGADGYTF
NA	NA	TRBV6-6	TRBJ1-4	TGTGCCAACAGGCGACAGCCTAATGAAAAACTGTTTTTT	CANRRQPNEKLFF
NA	NA	TRBV20-1	TRBJ2-1	TGCAGTGCTAGGGAACTAGCTGGAATTGGCGAGGAGCAGTTCTTC	CSARELAGIGEEQFF
NA	TRBD2	TRBV4-2	TRBJ2-2	TGTGCCAGCAGCCAGCAGCGGGGGACGAACACCGGGGAGCTGTTTTTT	CASSQQRGTNTGELFF
few	NA	TRBV9	TRBJ2-1	TGTGCCAGCAGCGCAGTAGATGGCGGGGGCCCATACAATGAGCAGTTCTTC	CASSAVDGGGPYNEQFF
few	TRBD2	TRBV20-1	TRBJ2-3	TGCAGTGCAAGTCCCGGGACTAGCGGGAGGGCCACAGATACGCAGTATTTT	CSASPGTSGRATDTQYF
few	TRBD2	TRBV10-3	TRBJ2-1	TGTGCCATCACGGCGGGAGTATCTCATGAGCAGTTCTTC	CAITAGVSHEQFF
NA	TRBD2	TRBV7-2	TRBJ2-3	TGTGCCAGCAGCTCCCAGACTAGCTCCTGGGGTACGCAGTATTTT	CASSSQTSSWGTQYF
few	TRBD2	TRBV29-1	TRBJ2-7	TGCAGCGTTGAACTAGCGGGGGGAATGGACTACGAGCAGTACTTC	CSVELAGGMDYEQYF
NA	NA	TRBV9	TRBJ2-7	TGTGCCAGCAGCGTTGCCGACAGAGACTACGAGCAGTACTTC	CASSVADRDYEQYF